What follows are 11 T cell receptor beta chains derived from one specimen sequenced in a study of cytomegalovirus exposure and HLA in healthy donors. TCRdb keeps only in-frame clones here, not all; method: immunoSEQ multiplex PCR. The data hold some 130,000 clones, with approximately 82% observed a single time. Sequenced sample: PBMCs. These receptors originate from a man aged 25-40 years in good health and CMV-seropositive.

This clone has a handful of counts. Other DNA sequences of this sample code for an identical CDR3. The chain couples TRBV5-1 to TRBJ1-4; TRBD1 aligns across 10 bases. V lost 0 bases and J lost 7; bases outside the gene matches: 0. This CDR3 comprises 14 residues. The germline V gene has CDR1 SGHRS and CDR2 YFSETQ. CDR3: CASSLGTGGEKLFF. The CDR3 nucleotides are TGCGCCAGCAGCTTGGGGACAGGGGGTGAAAAACTGTTTTTT.

The V call is TRBV7-3, the J call TRBJ2-1; 9 nucleotides match TRBD2. The CDR3 is 14 residues long. CDR1 and CDR2 from the germline V gene are SGHTA and FQGTGA. The junction had 6 bases not matched to a gene; V was cut back by 6 bases and J by 6 bases. CDR3 sequence reads: CASREAGGVNEQFF. Here the CDR3 DNA reads TGTGCCAGCAGAGAGGCGGGGGGGGTCAATGAGCAGTTCTTC.

The chain combines TRBV5-1 with TRBJ1-1, with 8 bases identical to TRBD1. The V and J ends lost 0 bases and 4 bases, in that order; junction bases with no gene match: 5. Germline loops: CDR1 SGHRS, CDR2 YFSETQ. This CDR3 region has 15 residues. The CDR3 region is CASSLATQGATEAFF. The CDR3 nucleotides read TGCGCCAGCAGCTTGGCCACCCAGGGGGCCACTGAAGCTTTCTTT.

This clone occurred once. V is TRBV5-1 and J is TRBJ2-3, with 11 bases identical to TRBD2. CDR1 and CDR2 (germline): SGHRS, YFSETQ. V shed 1 base, J shed 1 base, and the junction held 2 bases outside the gene matches. The CDR3 spans 16 residues. CDR3 protein: CASSLPTSGGTDTQYF. Here the CDR3 DNA reads TGCGCCAGCAGCTTGCCGACTAGCGGGGGCACAGATACGCAGTATTTT. The whole variable domain, filled in from reference TRBV5-1 and TRBJ2-3, reads KAGVTQTPRYLIKTRGQQVTLSCSPISGHRSVSWYQQTPGQGLQFLFEYFSETQRNKGNFPGRFSGRQFSNSRSEMNVSTLELGDSALYLCASSLPTSGGTDTQYFGPGTRLTVL.

CDR3 region: CASSPLYRGTNYGYTF. The CDR3 DNA follows: TGTGCCAGCTCACCACTTTACAGGGGGACTAACTATGGCTACACCTTC. This rearrangement joins TRBV18 to TRBJ1-2; 8 nucleotides align to TRBD1. There are 16 residues in the CDR3. V lost 1 base to trimming and J lost 0 bases; unmatched junction nucleotides: 4. Germline CDR1 is KGHSH and CDR2 is LQKENI.

This clone is a singleton in its sample. The J gene is TRBJ2-3, the V gene TRBV10-3; TRBD2 matches 10 bases. V was pared by 3 bases and J by 5 bases, with 8 bases of the junction left unmatched. CDR1 and CDR2 (germline): ENHRY, SYGVKD. This CDR3 region has 16 residues. CDR3 sequence reads: CAISETSGIAIDTQYF. The CDR3 nucleotides read TGTGCCATCAGTGAAACTAGCGGGATCGCGATAGATACGCAGTATTTT.

This clone has a handful of counts. The chain has TRBV6-6 and TRBJ2-2; 11 bases are a match to TRBD1. J was trimmed by 5 bases and V by 6 bases; bases with no gene match: 8. The CDR3 has 16 residues. Germline V gives CDR1 MNHNY, CDR2 SVGAGI (reference sequence). CDR3 residues: CASSLAGDRGTGELFF. The CDR3 DNA sequence: TGTGCCAGCAGCCTCGCAGGGGACAGGGGGACCGGGGAGCTGTTTTTT.

The V gene is TRBV25-1, the J gene TRBJ1-3; D is possibly TRBD1 (6 bases). The CDR3 is 16 amino acids. The V and J ends lost 1 base and 2 bases respectively, with 12 bases between them. The germline CDR1 and CDR2 sequences are MGHDK and SYGVNS. CDR3 nucleotide sequence: TGTGCCAGCAGTGAATTTCGCAGGGGCACTGGAAACACCATATATTTT. Encoded protein: CASSEFRRGTGNTIYF. Filled out from reference TRBV25-1 and TRBJ1-3, the complete variable domain reads EADIYQTPRYLVIGTGKKITLECSQTMGHDKMYWYQQDPGMELHLIHYSYGVNSTEKGDLSSESTVSRIRTEHFPLTLESARPSHTSQYLCASSEFRRGTGNTIYFGEGSWLTVV.

The chain uses TRBV15 and TRBJ1-2, with 7 bases lining up with TRBD1. The J segment lost 7 bases and the V segment lost 1 base, leaving 6 bases of the junction unmatched. CDR1 and CDR2 from the germline V gene are LNHNV and YYDKDF (reference sequence). The CDR3 runs to 14 residues. CDR3 bases: TGTGCCACCAGCAGAGGAGGGGGCATAGGTGGCTACACCTTC. This gives the protein CATSRGGGIGGYTF. Full variable domain (rest looked up from reference TRBV15 and TRBJ1-2): DAMVIQNPRYQVTQFGKPVTLSCSQTLNHNVMYWYQQKSSQAPKLLFHYYDKDFNNEADTPDNFQSRRPNTSFCFLDIRSPGLGDTAMYLCATSRGGGIGGYTFGSGTRLTVV.

The genes are TRBV25-1 and TRBJ2-2; tentative D call: TRBD2 (6 bases). The ends were cut back, 3 bases at V and 6 bases at J, with 11 bases in the middle. Germline assignment: CDR1 MGHDK and CDR2 SYGVNS. The CDR3 contains 14 residues. CDR3 residues: CASSDIPGAGELFF. CDR3 DNA sequence: TGTGCCAGCAGTGATATCCCGGGGGCCGGGGAGCTGTTTTTT.

The CDR3 loop reads CATEDSKPYEQYF. The DNA for the CDR3 is TGTGCCACCGAGGACAGTAAACCCTACGAGCAGTACTTC. V usage is TRBV2 and J usage is TRBJ2-7; a weak D match, TRBD1 (6 bases). V lost 10 bases to trimming and J lost 2 bases, with 15 bases between them. Germline loops: CDR1 SNHLY, CDR2 FYNNEI. This CDR3 has 13 residues.